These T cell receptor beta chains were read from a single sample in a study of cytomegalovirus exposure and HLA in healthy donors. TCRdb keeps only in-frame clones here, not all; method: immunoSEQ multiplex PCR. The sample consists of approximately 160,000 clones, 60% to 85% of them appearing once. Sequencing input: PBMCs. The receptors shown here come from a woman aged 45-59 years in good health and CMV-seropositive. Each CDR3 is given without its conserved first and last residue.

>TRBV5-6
ASTAVKDGYT
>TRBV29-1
SVGRGNNEQF
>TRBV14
ASSFQGAYEQF
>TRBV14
ASSQSRRGYT
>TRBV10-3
AISGKAGVPSTDTQY
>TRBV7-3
ASSGGRANTEAF
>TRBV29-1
SVIQGHTEAF
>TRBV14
ASSQRLAGEGDTQY
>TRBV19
ASSISRNTEAF
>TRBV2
ASSPSLGTPNGYT
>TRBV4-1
ASSHTGTGFGEAF
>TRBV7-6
ASSLAPAGLLTDTQY
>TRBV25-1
ASSETGGADYNEQF
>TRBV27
ASSLSRGRWDSPLH
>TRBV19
ASRRVDGANVLT
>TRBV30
AWNRPLGLAALDTQY
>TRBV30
AWSASDTEAF
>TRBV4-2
ASSLEDSNSPLH
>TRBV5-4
ASSLRGRVRHEQY
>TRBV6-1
ASSDITTGFLSPLH
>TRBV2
ASSEGAGGRSTEAF
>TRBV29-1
SVEAWTSGANTETQY
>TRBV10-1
ASGDIAGANTGELF
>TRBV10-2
ASSLPRGGLHEQF
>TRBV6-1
ASSELDTNYGYT
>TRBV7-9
ASSFTVLNTEAF
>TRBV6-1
ASSGRDSLLNEKLF
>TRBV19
ASSVDGGGSYEQY
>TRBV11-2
ASSNRDRGGVELF
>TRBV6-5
ASSPYGPYGYT
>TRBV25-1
ASSRPGLVNEQF
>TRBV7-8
ASSLEGQLLNYGYT
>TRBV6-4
ASSDTEMDSYT
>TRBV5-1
ASSLNPGGKQETQY
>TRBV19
ASSIREASYEQY
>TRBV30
AWTSGSYSPLH
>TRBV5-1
ASSLVGGSVEKLF
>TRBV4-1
ASSQRGEADTQY
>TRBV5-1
ASSFRGSEAF
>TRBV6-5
ASSARQGGANVLT
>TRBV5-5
ASSQEGLWAEAF
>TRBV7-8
ASSPTEAKNTEAF
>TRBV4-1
ASSQAGQGTYNEQF
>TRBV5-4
ASSLDRKLSADTQY
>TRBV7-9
ASSSQYRGPQVDTQY
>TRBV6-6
ASSSDRTDQPQH
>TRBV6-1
ASSGFSGRNPYEQY
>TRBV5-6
ASSREGGRSNQPQH
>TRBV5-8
ASSPRGGYT
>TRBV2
ASSAGRKGTDTQY
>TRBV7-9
ASSRGSAGRNSPLH
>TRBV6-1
ASSDQSGRGETQY
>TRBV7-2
ASSSTVNQPQH
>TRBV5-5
ASSGTGLAIPLH
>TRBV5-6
ASSLGDYRRNYGYT
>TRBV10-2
ASSRAGMTEAF
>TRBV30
AWSAGGDYGYT